This T cell receptor (beta chain) is from a study of radiation and T cells in renal cell carcinoma. Time point of the sample: blood 4 weeks post-SBRT, at nephrectomy. Described treatment: 15 Gy SBRT to primary tumor, nephrectomy 4 weeks later. Nephrectomy followed 15 Gy stereotactic body radiation by 4 weeks. Serial blood draws occurred at baseline and 2 and 4 weeks post-SBRT. The patient's renal cell carcinoma had clear cell pathology. This clone was observed a single time. Assay used: immunoSEQ multiplex PCR; TCRdb lists only in-frame clones, some missing. The data contain about 43,000 clones, roughly 85% of them singletons. Germline V gene data show CDR1 as SGDLS and CDR2 as YYNGEE. V dropped 4 bases and J dropped 4; count of bases not matched to a gene: 9. The CDR3 loop spans 16 amino acids.

The chain combines TRBV9 with TRBJ1-2, with 11 bases lining up with TRBD1. The sample consisted of blood, taken from a patient whose treatment included radiotherapy and nephrectomy. The source of this sequence is a woman between 70 and 85 years old with renal cell carcinoma. This CDR3 reads CASSSSFGTGGYGYTF. The CDR3 DNA reads TGTGCCAGCAGCTCCTCTTTTGGGACAGGGGGCTATGGCTACACCTTC.